This TCR beta chain originates from a study of cytomegalovirus exposure and HLA in healthy donors. J gave up 4 bases and V 4 bases, and 6 bases lay outside the gene matches. The CDR3 loop spans 14 amino acids. Germline V gene data show CDR1 as LNHDA and CDR2 as SQIVND (reference sequence). Assay: immunoSEQ multiplex PCR; the TCRdb copy retains only in-frame clones and omits some. The table records fewer than 150,000 clones, around nine tenths of them present only once. V and J are TRBV19 and TRBJ2-7; 8 nucleotides match TRBD2. Specimen: PBMCs. This sequence was found in a young woman in good health and CMV-seropositive. This chain's CDR3 is CASSTRTSMYEQYF. CDR3 sequence (DNA): TGTGCCAGTAGTACCCGGACTAGCATGTACGAGCAGTACTTC.